This T cell receptor beta chain was identified in a study of CD8+ T cells in alopecia areata. Study details: Treated patients were given 5 to 10 mg oral tofacitinib twice daily.

CDR3 length: 14 residues. J gave up 1 base and V 5 bases, and 6 bases lay outside the gene matches. From germline, CDR1 is GTSNPN and CDR2 SVGIG (reference sequence). Treatment defined: oral pan-JAK inhibitor, 5-10 mg twice daily. It was cDNA, reverse transcribed from extracted RNA, that served as the sequencing template. TCRdb's copy holds only in-frame clones and misses some; the assay was immunoSEQ multiplex PCR. In the table there are about 120,000 clones, less than 75% of which are singletons. The clonotype comes from a human donor with alopecia areata. This material consisted of CD8+ T cells sorted from blood, taken at week 4, from a patient treated with tofacitinib. This chain connects TRBV30 to TRBJ1-1; 8 bases fit TRBD1. CDR3 region: CAWHAGTGNTEAFF. CDR3 DNA sequence: TGTGCCTGGCATGCCGGGACAGGGAACACTGAAGCTTTCTTT.